A few counts support the clone carrying this T cell receptor (beta chain). No antigen is known for it. This sample was taken from a study of T cells in Graves' hyperthyroidism and ophthalmopathy. The germline V gene has CDR1 ENHRY and CDR2 SYGVKD. The V and J ends lost 6 bases and 8 bases, in that order; junction bases with no gene match: 7. This CDR3 spans 13 amino acids. Study-level points and caveats: The model made its ophthalmopathy prediction, and onset followed a median approximately 6.5 months later. Researchers report that a 13 V-J model separated ophthalmopathy from stable hyperthyroidism.

Authors of the study amplified TCR beta CDR3 regions from RNA transcripts. The TCR CDR3 first-round RT-PCR relied on the HTBI primer set. TCRdb fed the multiplex PCR reads into MiXCR, producing one record per CDR3 protein. The sample shows hundreds of thousands of distinct CDR3 sequences, 35% to 40% of them seen only once. Input material: blood. This TCR was recovered from a man between 18 and 35 years old with Graves' hyperthyroidism. The chain is built from TRBV10-3 and TRBJ1-2, with TRBD1 matching over 9 bases. The CDR3 here is CAISGTGTGGYTF. The CDR3 region has the DNA TGTGCCATCAGCGGGACAGGGACTGGCGGCTACACCTTC.